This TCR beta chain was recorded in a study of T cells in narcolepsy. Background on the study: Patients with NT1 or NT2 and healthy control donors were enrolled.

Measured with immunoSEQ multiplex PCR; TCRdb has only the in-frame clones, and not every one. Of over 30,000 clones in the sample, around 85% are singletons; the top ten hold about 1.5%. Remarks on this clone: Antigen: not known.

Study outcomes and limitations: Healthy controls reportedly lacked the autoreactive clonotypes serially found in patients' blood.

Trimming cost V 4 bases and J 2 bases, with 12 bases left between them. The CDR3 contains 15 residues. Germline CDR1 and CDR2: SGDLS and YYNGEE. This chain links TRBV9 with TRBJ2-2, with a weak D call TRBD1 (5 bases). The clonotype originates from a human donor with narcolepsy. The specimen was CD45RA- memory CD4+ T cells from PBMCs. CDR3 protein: CASSQGHSNTGELFF. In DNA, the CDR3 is TGTGCCAGCAGCCAAGGACATTCAAACACCGGGGAGCTGTTTTTT.